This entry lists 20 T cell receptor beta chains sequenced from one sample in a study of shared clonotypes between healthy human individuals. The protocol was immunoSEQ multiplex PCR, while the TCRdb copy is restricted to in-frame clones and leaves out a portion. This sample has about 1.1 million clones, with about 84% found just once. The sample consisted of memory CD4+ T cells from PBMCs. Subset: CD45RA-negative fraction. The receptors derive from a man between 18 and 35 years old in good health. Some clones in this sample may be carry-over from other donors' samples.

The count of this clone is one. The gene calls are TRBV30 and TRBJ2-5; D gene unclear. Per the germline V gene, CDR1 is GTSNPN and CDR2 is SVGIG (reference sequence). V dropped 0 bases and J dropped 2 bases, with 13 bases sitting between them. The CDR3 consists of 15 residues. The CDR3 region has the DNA TGTGCCTGGAGTGTAAATCGGGCCTATCAAGAGACCCAGTACTTC. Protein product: CAWSVNRAYQETQYF.

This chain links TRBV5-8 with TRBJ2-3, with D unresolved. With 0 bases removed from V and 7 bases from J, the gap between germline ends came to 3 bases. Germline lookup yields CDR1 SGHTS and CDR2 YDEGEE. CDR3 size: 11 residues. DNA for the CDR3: TGTGCCAGCAGCTTGGTAAATACGCAGTATTTT. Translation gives CASSLVNTQYF.

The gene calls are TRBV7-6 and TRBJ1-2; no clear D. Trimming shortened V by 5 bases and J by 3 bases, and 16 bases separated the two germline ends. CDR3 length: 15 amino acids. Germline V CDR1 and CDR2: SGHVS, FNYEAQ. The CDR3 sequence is CASSPRSGTDYGYTF. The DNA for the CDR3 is TGTGCCAGCAGCCCCCGGTCGGGCACGGACTATGGCTACACCTTC.

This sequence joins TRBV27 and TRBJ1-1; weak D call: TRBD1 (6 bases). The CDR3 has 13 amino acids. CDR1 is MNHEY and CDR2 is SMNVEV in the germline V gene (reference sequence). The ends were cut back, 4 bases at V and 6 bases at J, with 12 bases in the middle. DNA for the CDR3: TGTGCCAGCAGTTACCGCAGGGGCTCTGAAGCTTTCTTT. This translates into CASSYRRGSEAFF.

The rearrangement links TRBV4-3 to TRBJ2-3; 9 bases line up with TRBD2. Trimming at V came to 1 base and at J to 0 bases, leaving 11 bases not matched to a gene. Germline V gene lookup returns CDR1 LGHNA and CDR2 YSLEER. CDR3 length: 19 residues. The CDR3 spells CASSQGAPLAGHSTDTQYF. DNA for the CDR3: TGCGCCAGCAGCCAAGGGGCCCCGCTAGCGGGGCATAGCACAGATACGCAGTATTTT.

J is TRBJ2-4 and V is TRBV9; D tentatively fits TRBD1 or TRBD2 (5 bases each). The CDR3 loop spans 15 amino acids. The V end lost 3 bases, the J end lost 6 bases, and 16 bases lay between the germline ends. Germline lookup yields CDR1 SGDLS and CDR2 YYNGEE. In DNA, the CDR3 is TGTGCCAGCAGCGCTGAGGGGACCCGGGGAAACATTCAGTACTTC. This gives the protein CASSAEGTRGNIQYF.

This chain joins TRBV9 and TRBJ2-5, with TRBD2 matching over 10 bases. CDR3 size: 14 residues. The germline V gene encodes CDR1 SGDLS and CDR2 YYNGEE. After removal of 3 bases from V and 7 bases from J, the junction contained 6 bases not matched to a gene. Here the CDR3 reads CASSAQREGVTQYF. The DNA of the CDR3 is TGTGCCAGCAGCGCCCAGCGGGAGGGGGTGACCCAGTACTTC.

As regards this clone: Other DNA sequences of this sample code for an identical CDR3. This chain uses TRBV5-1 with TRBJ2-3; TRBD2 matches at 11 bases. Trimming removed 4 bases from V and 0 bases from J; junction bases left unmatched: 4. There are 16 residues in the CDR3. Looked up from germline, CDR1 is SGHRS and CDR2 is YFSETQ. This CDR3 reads CASSLGLAESTDTQYF. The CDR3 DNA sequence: TGCGCCAGCAGCCTGGGACTAGCGGAGAGCACAGATACGCAGTATTTT.

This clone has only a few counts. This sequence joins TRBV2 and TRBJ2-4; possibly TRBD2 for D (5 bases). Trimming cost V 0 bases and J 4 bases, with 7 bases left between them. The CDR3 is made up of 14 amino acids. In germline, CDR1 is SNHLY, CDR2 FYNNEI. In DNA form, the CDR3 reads TGTGCCAGCAGTGAAGCGTCGGGGAAAAACATTCAGTACTTC. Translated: CASSEASGKNIQYF.

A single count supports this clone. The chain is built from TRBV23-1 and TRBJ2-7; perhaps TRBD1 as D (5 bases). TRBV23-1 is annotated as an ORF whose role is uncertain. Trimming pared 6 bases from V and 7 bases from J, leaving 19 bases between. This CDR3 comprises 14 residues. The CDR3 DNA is TGCGCCAGCAGCCCCGGATATAGGGGTGTTGAGCAGTACTTC. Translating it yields CASSPGYRGVEQYF.

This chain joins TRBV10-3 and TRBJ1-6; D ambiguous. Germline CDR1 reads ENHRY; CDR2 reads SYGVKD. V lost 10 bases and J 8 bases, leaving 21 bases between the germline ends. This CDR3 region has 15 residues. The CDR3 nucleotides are TGTGCCACCTCGGGGTTAGGTACGGAAGATTCACCCCTCCACTTT. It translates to CATSGLGTEDSPLHF.

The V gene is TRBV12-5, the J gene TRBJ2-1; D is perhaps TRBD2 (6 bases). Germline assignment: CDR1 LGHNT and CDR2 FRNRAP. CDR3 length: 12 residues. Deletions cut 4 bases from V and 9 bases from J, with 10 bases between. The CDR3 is CASGSTGGEQFF. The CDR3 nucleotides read TGTGCTAGTGGTTCGACCGGGGGTGAGCAGTTCTTC. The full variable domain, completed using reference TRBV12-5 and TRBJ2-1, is DARVTQTPRHKVTEMGQEVTMRCQPILGHNTVFWYRQTMMQGLELLAYFRNRAPLDDSGMPKDRFSAEMPDATLATLKIQPSEPRDSAVYFCASGSTGGEQFFGPGTRLTVL.

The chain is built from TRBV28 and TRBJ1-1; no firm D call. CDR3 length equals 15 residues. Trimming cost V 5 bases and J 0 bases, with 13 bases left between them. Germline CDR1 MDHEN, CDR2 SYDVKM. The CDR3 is CASSPPQAVNTEAFF. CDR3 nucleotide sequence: TGTGCCAGCAGTCCCCCGCAGGCCGTGAACACTGAAGCTTTCTTT.

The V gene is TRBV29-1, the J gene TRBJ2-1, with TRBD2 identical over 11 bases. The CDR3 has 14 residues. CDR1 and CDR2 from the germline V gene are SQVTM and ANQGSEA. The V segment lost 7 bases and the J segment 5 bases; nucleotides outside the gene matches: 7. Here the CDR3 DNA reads TGCAGCGCTGGGGGACTAGCGGACCACAATGAGCAGTTCTTC. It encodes CSAGGLADHNEQFF.

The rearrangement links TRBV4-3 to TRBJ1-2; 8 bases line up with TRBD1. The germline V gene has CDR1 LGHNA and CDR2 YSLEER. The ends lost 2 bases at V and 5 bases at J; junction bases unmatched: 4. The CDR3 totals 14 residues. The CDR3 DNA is TGCGCCAGCAGCCAATCGGACAGGGAATATGGCTACACCTTC. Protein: CASSQSDREYGYTF.

The DNA for the CDR3 is TGTGCCAGCAGTTTATCTTGGTTCACAGATACGCAGTATTTT. Its protein product is CASSLSWFTDTQYF. The chain carries TRBV27 and TRBJ2-3, with D uncertain. The CDR3 consists of 14 residues. CDR1 is MNHEY, CDR2 SMNVEV, per germline (reference sequence). V lost 0 bases, J lost 2 bases, and 6 bases lay in between.

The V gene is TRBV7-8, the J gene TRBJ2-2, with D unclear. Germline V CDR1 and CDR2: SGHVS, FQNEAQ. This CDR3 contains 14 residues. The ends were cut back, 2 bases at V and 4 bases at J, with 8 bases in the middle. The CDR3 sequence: CASSLYVVTGELFF. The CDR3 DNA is TGTGCCAGCAGCTTATACGTTGTCACCGGGGAGCTGTTTTTT.

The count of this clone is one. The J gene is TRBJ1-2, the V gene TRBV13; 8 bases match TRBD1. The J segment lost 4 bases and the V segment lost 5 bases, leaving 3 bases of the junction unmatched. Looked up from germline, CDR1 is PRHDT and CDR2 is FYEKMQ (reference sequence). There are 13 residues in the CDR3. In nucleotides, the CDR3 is TGTGCCAGCAGCGCAGGGACAGGCTATGGCTACACCTTC. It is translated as CASSAGTGYGYTF. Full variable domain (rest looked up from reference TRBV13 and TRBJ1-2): AAGVIQSPRHLIKEKRETATLKCYPIPRHDTVYWYQQGPGQDPQFLISFYEKMQSDKGSIPDRFSAQQFSDYHSELNMSSLELGDSALYFCASSAGTGYGYTFGSGTRLTVV.

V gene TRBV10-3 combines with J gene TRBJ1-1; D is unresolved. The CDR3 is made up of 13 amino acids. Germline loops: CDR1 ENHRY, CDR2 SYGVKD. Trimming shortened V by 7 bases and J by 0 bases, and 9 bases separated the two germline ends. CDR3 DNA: TGTGCCATCAAAAGGGATTTGAACACTGAAGCTTTCTTT. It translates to CAIKRDLNTEAFF.

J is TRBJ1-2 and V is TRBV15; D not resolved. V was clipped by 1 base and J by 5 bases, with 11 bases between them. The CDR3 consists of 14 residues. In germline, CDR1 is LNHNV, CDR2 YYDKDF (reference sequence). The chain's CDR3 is CATSRVPGFYGYTF. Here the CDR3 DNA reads TGTGCCACCAGCAGAGTGCCGGGTTTTTATGGCTACACCTTC.